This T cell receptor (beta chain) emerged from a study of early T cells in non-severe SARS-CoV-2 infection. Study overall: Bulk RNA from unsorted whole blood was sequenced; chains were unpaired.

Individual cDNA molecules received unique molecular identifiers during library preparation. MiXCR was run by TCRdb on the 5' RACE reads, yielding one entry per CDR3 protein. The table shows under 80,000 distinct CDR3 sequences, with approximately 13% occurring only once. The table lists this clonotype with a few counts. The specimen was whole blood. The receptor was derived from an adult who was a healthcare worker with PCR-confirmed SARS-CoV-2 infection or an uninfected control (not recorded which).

The CDR3 region has the DNA TGTGCCAGCAGCTTTGGTCCCATGAACACTGAAGCTTTCTTT. Translated, it gives CASSFGPMNTEAFF. The chain links TRBV7-3 to TRBJ1-1; D not resolved. Trimming took 3 bases from V and 0 from J, leaving 8 bases between them. The V gene's germline CDR1 is SGHTA and CDR2 FQGTGA. The CDR3 is made up of 14 amino acids.